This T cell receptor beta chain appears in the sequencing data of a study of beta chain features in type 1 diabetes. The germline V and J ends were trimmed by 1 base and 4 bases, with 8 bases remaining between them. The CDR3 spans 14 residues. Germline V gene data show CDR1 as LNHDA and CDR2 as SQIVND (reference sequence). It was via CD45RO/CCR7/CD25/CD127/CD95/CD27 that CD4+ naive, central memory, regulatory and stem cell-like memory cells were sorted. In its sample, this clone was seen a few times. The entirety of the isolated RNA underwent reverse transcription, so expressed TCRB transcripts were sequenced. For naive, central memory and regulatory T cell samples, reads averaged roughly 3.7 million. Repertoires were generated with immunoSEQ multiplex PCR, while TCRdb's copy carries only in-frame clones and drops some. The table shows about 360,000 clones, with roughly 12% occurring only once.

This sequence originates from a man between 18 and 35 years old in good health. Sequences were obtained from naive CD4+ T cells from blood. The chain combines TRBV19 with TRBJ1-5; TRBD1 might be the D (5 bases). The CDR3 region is CASSIGWTNQPQHF. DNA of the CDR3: TGTGCCAGTAGTATAGGATGGACAAATCAGCCCCAGCATTTT.